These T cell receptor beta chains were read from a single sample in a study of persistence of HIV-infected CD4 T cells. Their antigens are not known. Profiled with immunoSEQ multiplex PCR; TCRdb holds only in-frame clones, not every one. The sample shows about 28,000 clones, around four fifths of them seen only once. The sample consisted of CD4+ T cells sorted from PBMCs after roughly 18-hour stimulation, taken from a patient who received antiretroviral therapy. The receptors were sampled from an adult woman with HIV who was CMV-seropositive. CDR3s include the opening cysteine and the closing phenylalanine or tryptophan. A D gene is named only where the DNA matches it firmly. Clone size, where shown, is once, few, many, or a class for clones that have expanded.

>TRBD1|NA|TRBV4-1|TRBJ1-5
TGCGCCAGCAGCCTCCAACAGGGGCAGCCCCAGCATTTT
CASSLQQGQPQHF
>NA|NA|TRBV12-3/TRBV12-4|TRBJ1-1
TGTGCCAGCAGCAGGGACATGAACACTGAAGCTTTCTTT
CASSRDMNTEAFF
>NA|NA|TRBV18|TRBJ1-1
TGTGCCAGCTCACCACGGGGGGTTACCATGAACACTGAAGCTTTCTTT
CASSPRGVTMNTEAFF
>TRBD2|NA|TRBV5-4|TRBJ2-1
TGTGCCTTTCAGCGCAGCGGGGGACTAGGTGAGCAGTTCTTC
CAFQRSGGLGEQFF
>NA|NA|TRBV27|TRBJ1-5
TGTGCCAGCAGGCCTCAGGGTTCCCGCAATCAGCCCCAGCATTTT
CASRPQGSRNQPQHF
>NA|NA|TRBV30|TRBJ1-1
TGTGCCTGGAACAGGGATATACAGAACACTGAAGCTTTCTTT
CAWNRDIQNTEAFF
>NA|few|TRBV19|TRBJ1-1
TGTGCCAGTAGTATAGCCAGGAACACTGAAGCTTTCTTT
CASSIARNTEAFF
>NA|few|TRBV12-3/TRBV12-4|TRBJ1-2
TGTGCCAGCAGCCTCCAGGGTTATGGCTACACCTTC
CASSLQGYGYTF
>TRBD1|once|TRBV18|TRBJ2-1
TGTGCCAGCTCACAAAAACAGGGGACTGAGCAGTTCTTC
CASSQKQGTEQFF
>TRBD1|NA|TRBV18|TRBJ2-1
TGTGCCAGCTCACCAGGGGACAGGGGGCTCTACAATGAGCAGTTCTTC
CASSPGDRGLYNEQFF
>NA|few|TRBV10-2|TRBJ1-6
TGCGCCAGCAGTGCCCAAGAGCATTCACCCCTCCACTTT
CASSAQEHSPLHF
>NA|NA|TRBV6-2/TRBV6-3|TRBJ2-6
TGTGCCAGCAGCTATCCTGGGGCCAACGTCCTGACTTTC
CASSYPGANVLTF
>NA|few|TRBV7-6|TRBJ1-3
TGTGCCAGCAGCTTAGCGACTAGCTCTGGAAACACCATATATTTT
CASSLATSSGNTIYF
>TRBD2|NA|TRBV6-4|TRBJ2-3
TGTGCCAGCAGTTTACTAGCGGGGGCAGATACGCAGTATTTT
CASSLLAGADTQYF
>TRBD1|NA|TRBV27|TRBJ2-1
TGTGCCAGCAGTCCGGAGACAGGGTACTACAATGAGCAGTTCTTC
CASSPETGYYNEQFF
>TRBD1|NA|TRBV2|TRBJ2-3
TGTGCCAGCCGACCGGGACAGGGGGCCGGTACGCAGTATTTT
CASRPGQGAGTQYF